Listed below are T cell receptor beta chains from one sample, sequenced in a study of human T cells and chemical hapten exposure. TCRdb redid the calling of the RACE reads with MiXCR, one entry per CDR3 protein. The profile shows roughly 38,000 distinct CDR3 sequences, 10% to 15% of them singletons. The sample consisted of whole blood, taken in connection with sensitization to the hapten diphenylcyclopropenone (DPC). These receptors were collected from a woman aged 40 to 49 with alopecia areata. Some clones in this sample may be carry-over from other donors' samples. Each CDR3 is given with its conserved first and last residue. Each record gives: J gene, clone size, V gene, D gene, CDR3 DNA, CDR3 protein. D genes are given only for firm matches. Only part of the rows carry a size: once, few, many, or a class if the clone is expanded.

>TRBJ1-2|many|TRBV4-1|NA
TGCGCCAGCAGCCAAGATCGGCAGGAGAACTATGGCTACACCTTC
CASSQDRQENYGYTF
>TRBJ1-2|few|TRBV2|NA
TGTGCCAGCAGTGCGAGGCAAACGTCGTTGGATGGCTACACCTTC
CASSARQTSLDGYTF
>TRBJ2-5|NA|TRBV7-2|TRBD2
TGTGCCAGCAGCTTAACCCCGGGACTAGAAAAGACCCAGTACTTC
CASSLTPGLEKTQYF
>TRBJ1-4|many|TRBV27|NA
TGTGCCAGCAGTTTACAGGCAACTAATGAAAAACTGTTTTTT
CASSLQATNEKLFF
>TRBJ1-1|many|TRBV29-1|TRBD1
TGCAGCGCACAGGGGGCGTCCACTGAAGCTTTCTTT
CSAQGASTEAFF
>TRBJ2-1|NA|TRBV20-1|TRBD2
TGCAGTACCCGGGGGGTGGTAGATGAGCAGTTCTTC
CSTRGVVDEQFF
>TRBJ2-3|NA|TRBV20-1|TRBD2
TGCAGTGCTAGCGTTCGACTAGCGGGGACAGATACGCAGTATTTT
CSASVRLAGTDTQYF
>TRBJ2-7|few|TRBV7-2|NA
TGTGCCAGCAGCTTAGCGACGGGACCCTACGAGCAGTACTTC
CASSLATGPYEQYF
>TRBJ2-1|many|TRBV7-3|TRBD1
TGTGCCAGCAGCTACAACAGGGGGGATTCCTACAATGAGCAGTTCTTC
CASSYNRGDSYNEQFF
>TRBJ2-1|few|TRBV6-2/TRBV6-3|NA
TGTGCCAGCAGTCGAAACAATGAGCAGTTCTTC
CASSRNNEQFF
>TRBJ1-5|few|TRBV29-1|NA
TGCAGCCCTCCCGAGCAGGACCTTCAGCCCCAGCATTTT
CSPPEQDLQPQHF
>TRBJ2-1|NA|TRBV6-5|NA
TGTGCCAGCAGCCCCTACCTAGCCGCAGCCTCCAATGAGCAGTTCTTC
CASSPYLAAASNEQFF
>TRBJ2-5|NA|TRBV5-1|NA
TGCGCCAGCAGCGACGGGCCCCCGACAGGCGGAGGAGAGACCCAGTACTTC
CASSDGPPTGGGETQYF
>TRBJ2-7|many|TRBV28|TRBD2
TGTGCCAGCACCACTAGCGGATTTTCCTACGAGCAGTACTTC
CASTTSGFSYEQYF
>TRBJ1-5|few|TRBV7-2|NA
TGTGCCAGCAGCTTGATTACAGGGACTCAGCCCCAGCATTTT
CASSLITGTQPQHF
>TRBJ1-5|NA|TRBV9|TRBD1
TGTGCCAGCTCCGAAGGTCAGGGGGATCAGCCCCAGCATTTT
CASSEGQGDQPQHF
>TRBJ2-7|many|TRBV20-1|TRBD1
TGCAGTGCTAGTCCGACAGGGGGCTACGAGCAGTACTTC
CSASPTGGYEQYF
>TRBJ2-2|many|TRBV27|NA
TGTGCCAGCAGTTTAGAGGTTAACACCGGGGAGCTGTTTTTT
CASSLEVNTGELFF
>TRBJ2-4|many|TRBV11-2|NA
TGTGCCAGCAGCCCCGGGGCCCTGGGAAACATTCAGTACTTC
CASSPGALGNIQYF
>TRBJ1-1|many|TRBV5-6|NA
TGTGCCAGCACGAGGGTGAACACTGAAGCTTTCTTT
CASTRVNTEAFF
>TRBJ2-1|many|TRBV7-9|TRBD2
TGTGCCAGCAGTTGGGACAGGTTATCCCATAGCGGGAGGGGAGCCAATGAGCAGTTCTTC
CASSWDRLSHSGRGANEQFF
>TRBJ1-2|NA|TRBV5-1|NA
TGCGCCAGCAGCTTGGACAGAGTAGCTAACTATGGCTACACCTTC
CASSLDRVANYGYTF
>TRBJ2-3|many|TRBV6-5|NA
TGTGCCAGCAACCCCGGGGGCACAGATACGCAGTATTTT
CASNPGGTDTQYF
>TRBJ2-7|many|TRBV10-3|TRBD1
TGTGCCATCAGTGCGGGGACAGTTGGTCTTGGGCAGTACTTC
CAISAGTVGLGQYF